This TCR beta chain was identified in a study of human T cells and chemical hapten exposure. Broader study findings: As the donors had alopecia, their immune response may differ from healthy people's.

Specified time point: pre-sensitization, week 0. This sample's treatment: therapeutic diphenylcyclopropenone sensitization with weekly scalp DPC. There are a few counts of this clonotype. Its antigen is not identified. Trimming took off 0 bases at V and 3 bases at J, with 14 bases between the two ends. The CDR3 has 16 amino acids. Germline V gene sequence: CDR1 SEHNR, CDR2 FQNEAQ (reference sequence). TCRdb reprocessed the RACE reads with MiXCR, giving one entry per CDR3 protein. The profile shows tens of thousands of distinct CDR3 sequences, roughly 10% of them singletons. The V gene is TRBV7-9, the J gene TRBJ2-5; possibly TRBD1 or TRBD2 for D (5 bases each). Material: whole blood, obtained in connection with sensitization to the hapten diphenylcyclopropenone (DPC). The sequence was obtained from a man in his forties or fifties with alopecia areata. Some clones in this sample may be carry-over from other donors' samples. The CDR3 sequence: CASSLAGAGKKETQYF. CDR3 sequence (DNA): TGTGCCAGCAGCTTAGCGGGAGCAGGGAAGAAAGAGACCCAGTACTTC.